The 9 T cell receptor beta chains given below trace back to one sample, sequenced in a study of T cells after yellow fever vaccination (dated 2019 in TCRdb). The sample's treatment or condition label is to be understood as: live attenuated yellow fever vaccine strain. Libraries came from 5' RACE. Instrument on record: Illumina NovaSeq 6000. TCRdb applied fastp at Q25 and MiXCR to the public reads, then kept only in-frame beta chains. Entries that share a CDR3 protein sequence are merged under the most common genes and DNA. This sample lists some 170,000 distinct CDR3 sequences; approximately 9.7% were detected once. The ten largest account for about a third of the sample. The sequencing here drew on CD8+ T cells sorted from PBMCs, taken 45 days after the yellow fever booster vaccination. All receptors come from a young man who received the YFV17D yellow fever vaccine.

This clonotype was observed a few times. The chain combines TRBV12-5 with TRBJ1-2; 9 bases are shared with TRBD1. Germline values: CDR1 LGHNT, CDR2 FRNRAP. The CDR3 is made up of 13 amino acids. After removal of 6 bases from V and 8 bases from J, the junction contained 7 bases not matched to a gene. CDR3 sequence: CASGSGTGWGYTF. CDR3 coding DNA: TGTGCTAGTGGATCCGGGACAGGGTGGGGCTACACCTTC.

This rearrangement joins TRBV30 to TRBJ1-2, with D possibly TRBD1 on 6 matching bases. The CDR3 contains 11 residues. Deletions cut 8 bases from V and 3 bases from J, with 10 bases between. Per germline, CDR1 GTSNPN and CDR2 SVGIG (reference sequence). This CDR3 is CAGWTDYGYTF. CDR3 nucleotides: TGTGCCGGATGGACAGACTATGGCTACACCTTC.

In nucleotides, the CDR3 is TGTGCCAGTAGTTCGACCGGGGGGGCGGATGAGCAGTTCTTC. It encodes CASSSTGGADEQFF. The rearrangement joins TRBV19 to TRBJ2-1; 8 bases match TRBD2. V lost 5 bases to trimming and J lost 8 bases; unmatched junction nucleotides: 8. The CDR3 sequence is 14 residues long. Germline V gene sequence: CDR1 LNHDA, CDR2 SQIVND (reference sequence).

The chain employs TRBV5-1 and TRBJ2-1; a possible D gene is TRBD1 (6 bases). V shed 0 bases and J shed 2 bases, with 12 bases lying between them. This CDR3 contains 16 residues. The germline gives CDR1 SGHRS, CDR2 YFSETQ. CDR3 sequence: CASSLDRDTAYNEQFF. DNA for the CDR3: TGCGCCAGCAGCTTGGACAGGGACACGGCCTACAATGAGCAGTTCTTC.

This rearrangement joins TRBV5-8 to TRBJ2-3, with D uncertain. CDR3 length equals 14 residues. Germline loops: CDR1 SGHTS, CDR2 YDEGEE. Trimming took off 5 bases at V and 4 bases at J, with 14 bases between the two ends. The CDR3 loop reads CASRRQPLADTQYF. The CDR3 DNA reads TGTGCCAGCAGGAGACAACCTCTGGCAGATACGCAGTATTTT.

The V call is TRBV20-1, the J call TRBJ1-1; D perhaps matches TRBD1 (5 bases). The germline V gene encodes CDR1 DFQATT and CDR2 SNEGSKA (reference sequence). The CDR3 has 16 residues. V dropped 3 bases and J dropped 5 bases, with 22 bases sitting between them. CDR3 nucleotide sequence: TGCAGTGCTAGCCCGACAGACCTCTCCCGGGGAACTGAAGCTTTCTTT. Protein: CSASPTDLSRGTEAFF.

This clonotype was observed a few times. The chain couples TRBV21-1 to TRBJ1-4. TRBV21-1 is designated a pseudogene. The CDR3 is made up of 13 amino acids. CDR3 protein: CASSNGIPGKLFF. The CDR3 region has the DNA TGTGCCAGCAGCAACGGCATTCCAGGAAAACTGTTTTTT.

This clonotype appeared many times. The J gene is TRBJ2-2, the V gene TRBV4-3; 8 bases agree with TRBD1. V dropped 4 bases and J dropped 7; count of bases not matched to a gene: 5. The length of the CDR3 is 14 residues. The germline gives CDR1 LGHNA, CDR2 YSLEER. This CDR3 is CASSPGGDIGELFF. CDR3 coding DNA: TGCGCCAGCAGCCCAGGGGGCGATATCGGGGAGCTGTTTTTT.

This clonotype occurred a few times. This chain links TRBV6-2 or TRBV6-3 with TRBJ2-2; D might be TRBD2 (6 bases). Germline-derived CDR1 and CDR2 are MNHEY and SVGEGT. The CDR3 covers 16 residues. Trimming left V 2 bases short and J 4 bases short, with 14 bases between. CDR3 residues: CASSYGGGRTTGELFF. Here the CDR3 DNA reads TGTGCCAGCAGTTACGGGGGAGGCCGGACCACCGGGGAGCTGTTTTTT.